This entry lists 6 T cell receptor beta chains sequenced from one sample in a study of identical twins. A single record per CDR3 protein comes from TCRdb applying MiXCR to the 5' RACE reads. This table holds fewer than 500,000 distinct CDR3 sequences, 24% found once. The sample also formed part of further work on T cells expressing NK-cell markers.

Sequencing was done on a sample of CD4+ T cells sorted from blood. Receptor source: a woman aged 18-29 years in good health.

The gene calls are TRBV6-2 or TRBV6-3 and TRBJ2-7, with TRBD1 matching 8 bases. V lost 7 bases to trimming and J lost 0 bases; unmatched junction nucleotides: 14. Germline CDR1 is MNHEY and CDR2 is SVGEGT. The CDR3 covers 17 residues. For the CDR3, the DNA is TGTGCCAGCACCAGAACCGGGACAGGAATAAGCTCCTACGAGCAGTACTTC. This encodes CASTRTGTGISSYEQYF.

The chain has TRBV12-3 or TRBV12-4 and TRBJ2-7; possibly TRBD1 for D (6 bases). The CDR3 consists of 15 residues. The germline V and J ends were trimmed by 6 bases and 2 bases, with 17 bases remaining between them. The CDR3 coding sequence is TGTGCCAGCAGCCGGGACATGCTGACTACCTACGAGCAGTACTTC. It specifies CASSRDMLTTYEQYF.

The chain employs TRBV5-6 and TRBJ2-5; 7 nucleotides agree with TRBD2. The CDR3 extends over 14 amino acids. Unmatched junction bases numbered 4, after V lost 2 bases and J lost 3 bases. Germline V gives CDR1 SGHDT, CDR2 YYEEEE. CDR3 nucleotide sequence: TGTGCCAGCAGCTTAGCGGGATTAAAAGAGACCCAGTACTTC. Its protein product is CASSLAGLKETQYF.

The table lists this clonotype with a few counts. V usage is TRBV9 and J usage is TRBJ2-3; TRBD1 might be the D (5 bases). There are 16 residues in the CDR3. CDR1 is SGDLS and CDR2 is YYNGEE in the germline V gene. V lost 7 bases and J 0 bases, leaving 18 bases between the germline ends. CDR3 nucleotides: TGTGCCAGCTCGACGACAGCGTATCCTAGCACAGATACGCAGTATTTT. This sequence encodes CASSTTAYPSTDTQYF.

CDR3 region: CASSRDEWGLGYGYTF. CDR3 nucleotide sequence: TGTGCCAGCAGCAGAGACGAGTGGGGGCTAGGCTATGGCTACACCTTC. The chain employs TRBV21-1 and TRBJ1-2; the table's D call of TRBD1 was not tested on the DNA. TRBV21-1 is deemed a pseudogene. The CDR3 is 16 residues long.

V and J are TRBV20-1 and TRBJ2-1; 10 bases line up with TRBD1. This CDR3 has 14 residues. Germline CDR1 DFQATT, CDR2 SNEGSKA (reference sequence). V lost 2 bases and J lost 8; bases outside the gene matches: 6. The CDR3 DNA sequence: TGCAGTGCTAGACACCGGGACAGGGGTTATGAGCAGTTCTTC. This sequence encodes CSARHRDRGYEQFF.